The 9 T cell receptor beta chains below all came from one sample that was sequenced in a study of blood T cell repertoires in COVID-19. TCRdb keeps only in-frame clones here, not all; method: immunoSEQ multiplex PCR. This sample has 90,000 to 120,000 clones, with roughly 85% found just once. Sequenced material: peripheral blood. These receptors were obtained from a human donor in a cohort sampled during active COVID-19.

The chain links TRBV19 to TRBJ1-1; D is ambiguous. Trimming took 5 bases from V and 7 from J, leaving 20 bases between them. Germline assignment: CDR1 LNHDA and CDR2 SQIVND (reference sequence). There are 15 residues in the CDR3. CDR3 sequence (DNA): TGTGCCAGTAGTTGGGCGGGTTCCAGAGCTGTTGAAGCTTTCTTT. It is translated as CASSWAGSRAVEAFF.

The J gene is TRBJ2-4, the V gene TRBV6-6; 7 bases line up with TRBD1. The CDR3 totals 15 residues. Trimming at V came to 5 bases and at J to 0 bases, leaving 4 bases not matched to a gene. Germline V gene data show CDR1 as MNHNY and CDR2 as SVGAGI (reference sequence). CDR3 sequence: CASSRQGLAKNIQYF. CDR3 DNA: TGTGCCAGCAGTCGACAGGGTTTAGCCAAAAACATTCAGTACTTC.

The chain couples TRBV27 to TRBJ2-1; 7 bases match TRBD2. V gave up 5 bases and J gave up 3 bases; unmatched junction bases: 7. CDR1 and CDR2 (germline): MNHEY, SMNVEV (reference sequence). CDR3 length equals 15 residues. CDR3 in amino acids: CASSSRDYSYNEQFF. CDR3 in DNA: TGTGCCAGCAGTAGCCGGGACTACAGCTACAATGAGCAGTTCTTC.

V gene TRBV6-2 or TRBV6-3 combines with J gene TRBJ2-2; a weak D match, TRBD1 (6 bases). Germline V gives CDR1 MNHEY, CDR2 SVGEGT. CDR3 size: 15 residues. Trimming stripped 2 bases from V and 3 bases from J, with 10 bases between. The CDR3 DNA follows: TGTGCCAGCAGTTACATTGGGGGCGACACCGGGGAGCTGTTTTTT. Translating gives CASSYIGGDTGELFF.

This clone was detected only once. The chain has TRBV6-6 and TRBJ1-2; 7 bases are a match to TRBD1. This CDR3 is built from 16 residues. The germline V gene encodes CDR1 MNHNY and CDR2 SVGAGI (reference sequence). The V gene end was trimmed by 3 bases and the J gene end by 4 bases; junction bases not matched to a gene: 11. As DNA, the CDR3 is TGTGCCAGCAGTTATCCCCTAGGGGGCCCAGGCTATGGCTACACCTTC. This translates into CASSYPLGGPGYGYTF.

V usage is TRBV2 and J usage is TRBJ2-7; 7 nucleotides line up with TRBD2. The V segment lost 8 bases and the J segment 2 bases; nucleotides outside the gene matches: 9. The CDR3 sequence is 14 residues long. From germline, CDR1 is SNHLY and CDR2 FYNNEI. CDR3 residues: CASGMGAGPYEQYF. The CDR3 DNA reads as TGTGCCAGCGGGATGGGAGCGGGACCCTACGAGCAGTACTTC.

CDR3 sequence (DNA): TGTGCCAGCAGCTCCCAGGGTGCTTGGGAAGCTTTCTTT. Amino acids: CASSSQGAWEAFF. V and J are TRBV7-9 and TRBJ1-1, with D maybe TRBD1 (5 bases). Trimming cost V 4 bases and J 8 bases, with 14 bases left between them. Germline values: CDR1 SEHNR, CDR2 FQNEAQ (reference sequence). This CDR3 spans 13 amino acids.

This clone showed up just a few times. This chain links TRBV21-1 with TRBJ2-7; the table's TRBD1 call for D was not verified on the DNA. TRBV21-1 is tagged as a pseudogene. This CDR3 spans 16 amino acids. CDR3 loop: CASSKAEWGQGYEQYF. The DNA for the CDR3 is TGTGCCAGCAGCAAAGCAGAATGGGGACAGGGGTACGAGCAGTACTTC.

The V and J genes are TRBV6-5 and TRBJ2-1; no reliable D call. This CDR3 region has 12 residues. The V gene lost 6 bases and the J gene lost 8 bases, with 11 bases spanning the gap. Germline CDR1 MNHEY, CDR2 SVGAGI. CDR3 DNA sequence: TGTGCCAGCAGCGCGATTAACCATGAGCAGTTCTTC. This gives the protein CASSAINHEQFF.